This is a list of T cell receptor beta chains from one sample in a study of blood T cell repertoires in COVID-19. Measured with immunoSEQ multiplex PCR; TCRdb has only the in-frame clones, and not every one. The sample contains hundreds of thousands of clones, roughly 87% of which appear only once. The sample taken for sequencing was peripheral blood. The receptors come from a woman aged 45 to 65 who had recovered from COVID-19. Each CDR3 is given with its conserved first and last residue. The D gene is left open where the match is weak. Expanded clones are given a class, and other clones once, few, many or no size at all.

TRBV14	TRBD1	NA	TRBJ1-1	TGTGCCAGCAGCGCCCACAGGGGTGCCACTGAAGCTTTCTTT	CASSAHRGATEAFF
TRBV7-2	TRBD1	NA	TRBJ1-6	TGTGCCAGCAGCGTACAACAGGGGGTGCATTCACCCCTCCACTTT	CASSVQQGVHSPLHF
TRBV6-2/TRBV6-3	TRBD1	NA	TRBJ1-2	TGTGCCAGCAGCCCCGGGACAGGGACCACCCGCTACACCTTC	CASSPGTGTTRYTF
TRBV25-1	TRBD2	NA	TRBJ2-7	TGTGCCAGCAGTAACGGACTAGTTTACCCCTACGAGCAGTACTTC	CASSNGLVYPYEQYF
TRBV2	NA	NA	TRBJ1-2	TGTGCCAGCAGTCCCCAGAGCGGAAACTATGGCTACACCTTC	CASSPQSGNYGYTF
TRBV7-2	TRBD2	NA	TRBJ2-1	TGTGCCAGCAGCTTAGGACTAGCTGAGCAGTTCTTC	CASSLGLAEQFF
TRBV5-6	NA	NA	TRBJ1-2	TGTGCCAGCAGCCCGAGGCGGTTCTACGGTGGCTACACCTTC	CASSPRRFYGGYTF
TRBV6-5	TRBD1	NA	TRBJ1-1	TGTGCCAGCAGTTACGGCCAGGGGGCGTCTTATACTGAAGCTTTCTTT	CASSYGQGASYTEAFF
TRBV19	TRBD2	NA	TRBJ2-3	TGTGCCAGTAGCCCCGGGAGGTTTGCAGCAGATACGCAGTATTTT	CASSPGRFAADTQYF
TRBV7-6	TRBD1	NA	TRBJ1-3	TGTGCCAGCAGCTTACCAGGGGGCGGCCCTTTGGGAAACACCATATATTTT	CASSLPGGGPLGNTIYF
TRBV9	NA	NA	TRBJ1-2	TGTGCCAGCAGCAACCGGCCGGGATTCGGCTACACCTTC	CASSNRPGFGYTF
TRBV19	NA	NA	TRBJ1-2	TGTGCCAGTAGTCCCCAGGGGACGGGCGGCTACACCTTC	CASSPQGTGGYTF
TRBV4-1	NA	NA	TRBJ1-2	TGCGCCAGCAGCCAAGCAGCAGGGTTCCACTATGGCTACACCTTC	CASSQAAGFHYGYTF
TRBV7-2	NA	NA	TRBJ2-3	TGTGCCAGCAGCCTGGAGTCCCGGCCTAGCACAGATACGCAGTATTTT	CASSLESRPSTDTQYF
TRBV7-8	NA	NA	TRBJ1-3	TGTGCCAGCAGCTCCTTGACAGGCTCTGGAAACACCATATATTTT	CASSSLTGSGNTIYF
TRBV4-3	NA	NA	TRBJ1-6	TGCGCCAGCAGCCAAGAGCGACAGGCAGGGAGTTCACCCCTCCACTTT	CASSQERQAGSSPLHF
TRBV19	TRBD1	NA	TRBJ2-3	TGTGCCAGTAAGAGACAGGGTACAGATACGCAGTATTTT	CASKRQGTDTQYF
TRBV7-2	TRBD1	NA	TRBJ1-5	TGTGCCAGCAGCTTAGACGGGACAGGGGGGCCGAATTTGCCCCAGCATTTT	CASSLDGTGGPNLPQHF
TRBV7-3	NA	NA	TRBJ2-1	TGTGCCAGCAGCTTCTCACCCGGTGGTGAGCAGTTCTTC	CASSFSPGGEQFF
TRBV28	NA	NA	TRBJ1-5	TGTGCCAGCAGTCCTCCCGCGGTTCAGCCCCAGCATTTT	CASSPPAVQPQHF
TRBV20-1	NA	NA	TRBJ2-1	TGCAGTGCTAGTAATGAAGGCGGGGCAAGCTCCTACAATGAGCAGTTCTTC	CSASNEGGASSYNEQFF
TRBV27	NA	NA	TRBJ2-1	TGTGCCAGCAGAGTTAGACAGGTGAAGAATGAGCAGTTCTTC	CASRVRQVKNEQFF
TRBV9	TRBD2	NA	TRBJ2-2	TGTGCCAGCAGCGTAGTCCCCGGCGCTAGCGGGGGGAACACCGGGGAGCTGTTTTTT	CASSVVPGASGGNTGELFF
TRBV5-5	TRBD2	once	TRBJ2-7	TGTGCCAGCAGCCCGGAAGGCGGGAGCGGTGGGTCCTACGAGCAGTACTTC	CASSPEGGSGGSYEQYF
TRBV6-2/TRBV6-3	TRBD1	NA	TRBJ1-1	TGTGCCAGCAGTGCACGGGACAGGGCCCGCGGCACTGAAGCTTTCTTT	CASSARDRARGTEAFF
TRBV4-2	NA	NA	TRBJ1-4	TGTGCCAGCAGCCAAGAACTCCGGGCAACTAATGAAAAACTGTTTTTT	CASSQELRATNEKLFF
TRBV3-1/TRBV3-2	NA	NA	TRBJ1-2	TGTGCCAGCAGCCAAGAAGCCCCGTATGGCTACACCTTC	CASSQEAPYGYTF
TRBV19	NA	NA	TRBJ2-4	TGTGCCAGTAGTATTACAGGGAAGTTGGGCAAAAACATTCAGTACTTC	CASSITGKLGKNIQYF